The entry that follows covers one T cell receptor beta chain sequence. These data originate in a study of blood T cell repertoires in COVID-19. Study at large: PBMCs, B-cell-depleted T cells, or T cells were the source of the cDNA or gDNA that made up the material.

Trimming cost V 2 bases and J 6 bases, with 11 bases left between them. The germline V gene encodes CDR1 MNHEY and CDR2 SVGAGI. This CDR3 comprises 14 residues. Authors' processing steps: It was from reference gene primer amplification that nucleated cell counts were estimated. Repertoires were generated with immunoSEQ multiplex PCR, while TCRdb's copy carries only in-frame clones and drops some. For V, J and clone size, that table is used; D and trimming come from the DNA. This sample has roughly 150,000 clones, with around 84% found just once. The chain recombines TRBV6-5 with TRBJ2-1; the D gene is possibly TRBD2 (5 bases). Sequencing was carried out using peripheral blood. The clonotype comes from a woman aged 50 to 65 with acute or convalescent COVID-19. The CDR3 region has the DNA TGTGCCAGCAGTTACATGGAAGGACTCAATGAGCAGTTCTTC. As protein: CASSYMEGLNEQFF.